This T cell receptor (beta chain) was sequenced in a study of blood T cell repertoires in COVID-19 (dated by TCRdb to 2018 to 2021). In the study overall: Samples covering the acute and convalescent phases of COVID-19 were provided by collaborators in the United States, Italy and Spain. A freely available public database, intended as a resource for researchers studying the immune response to SARS-CoV-2, is where the repertoires were released. Samples were obtained from the ongoing ImmuneRACE study (first 160 participants) and from 1,254 subjects provided by 6 global collaborators. Where available, HLA class I and class II types were taken from metadata supplied by the sample provider and were not determined by assay-based typing. Deeply sampled blood TCRbeta repertoires from subjects exposed to, actively infected with, or recovered from COVID-19 were included in the dataset. Nearly every sample came with metadata listing a de-identified subject ID, COVID-19 status, age in years and sex. The prospective study material was composed of cDNA or gDNA derived from T cells, B-cell-depleted T cells, or PBMCs.

CDR1 MNHEY and CDR2 SVGAGI were looked up in the germline V gene. The trim is 6 bases for V and 3 bases for J, with a gap of 15 bases between the germline ends. The CDR3 sequence holds 15 residues, the cysteine and phenylalanine included. CDR3 DNA is the only sequence kept; it has 45 bases, read in frame from the first base. Whole blood was collected in K2EDTA tubes by collaborating institutions according to the institutions' own protocols. Collaborator samples were shipped for TCRbeta analysis as frozen whole blood, isolated PBMCs, or DNA extracted from either sample type. Remarks on this clone: It lacks a known antigen. No base qualities exist here, and no much larger clone lies one base off it.

The study at large found these results: Clinical and demographic metadata were provided uncurated, with the amount varying by source and participant.

The immunoSEQ Assay, a bias-controlled multiplex PCR, was used to amplify TCRbeta CDR3 regions from genomic DNA. The paper's data handling went like this. Within the assay, amplification of reference gene primers was used to estimate how many nucleated cells each sample contained. To quantify the absolute abundance of each unique TCRbeta CDR3 rearrangement, sequence reads were collapsed and filtered. For each sample, productive Simpson clonality was calculated by taking the square root of Simpson's diversity index across productive rearrangements. The clones in this table, taken by TCRdb from immuneACCESS, are in-frame only. Not every clone is retained; where verified, under half of the shortfall comes from an unresolved V gene, and the cause of the rest is unknown. V, J and clone size are those of that table, while D and trimming were read from the DNA. The sample contains some 120,000 clones, around 80% of them found a single time. The ten largest make up 37% of the sample.

The sample taken for sequencing was peripheral blood. The sequence derives from a man aged 35 to 55 with active or convalescent COVID-19. The rearrangement joined TRBV6-5 to TRBJ1-3; the D gene lacks a confident call. The CDR3 protein is CASRALGVSGNTIYF. The nucleotide sequence is TGTGCCAGCAGGGCCCTGGGCGTCAGTGGAAACACCATATATTTT.